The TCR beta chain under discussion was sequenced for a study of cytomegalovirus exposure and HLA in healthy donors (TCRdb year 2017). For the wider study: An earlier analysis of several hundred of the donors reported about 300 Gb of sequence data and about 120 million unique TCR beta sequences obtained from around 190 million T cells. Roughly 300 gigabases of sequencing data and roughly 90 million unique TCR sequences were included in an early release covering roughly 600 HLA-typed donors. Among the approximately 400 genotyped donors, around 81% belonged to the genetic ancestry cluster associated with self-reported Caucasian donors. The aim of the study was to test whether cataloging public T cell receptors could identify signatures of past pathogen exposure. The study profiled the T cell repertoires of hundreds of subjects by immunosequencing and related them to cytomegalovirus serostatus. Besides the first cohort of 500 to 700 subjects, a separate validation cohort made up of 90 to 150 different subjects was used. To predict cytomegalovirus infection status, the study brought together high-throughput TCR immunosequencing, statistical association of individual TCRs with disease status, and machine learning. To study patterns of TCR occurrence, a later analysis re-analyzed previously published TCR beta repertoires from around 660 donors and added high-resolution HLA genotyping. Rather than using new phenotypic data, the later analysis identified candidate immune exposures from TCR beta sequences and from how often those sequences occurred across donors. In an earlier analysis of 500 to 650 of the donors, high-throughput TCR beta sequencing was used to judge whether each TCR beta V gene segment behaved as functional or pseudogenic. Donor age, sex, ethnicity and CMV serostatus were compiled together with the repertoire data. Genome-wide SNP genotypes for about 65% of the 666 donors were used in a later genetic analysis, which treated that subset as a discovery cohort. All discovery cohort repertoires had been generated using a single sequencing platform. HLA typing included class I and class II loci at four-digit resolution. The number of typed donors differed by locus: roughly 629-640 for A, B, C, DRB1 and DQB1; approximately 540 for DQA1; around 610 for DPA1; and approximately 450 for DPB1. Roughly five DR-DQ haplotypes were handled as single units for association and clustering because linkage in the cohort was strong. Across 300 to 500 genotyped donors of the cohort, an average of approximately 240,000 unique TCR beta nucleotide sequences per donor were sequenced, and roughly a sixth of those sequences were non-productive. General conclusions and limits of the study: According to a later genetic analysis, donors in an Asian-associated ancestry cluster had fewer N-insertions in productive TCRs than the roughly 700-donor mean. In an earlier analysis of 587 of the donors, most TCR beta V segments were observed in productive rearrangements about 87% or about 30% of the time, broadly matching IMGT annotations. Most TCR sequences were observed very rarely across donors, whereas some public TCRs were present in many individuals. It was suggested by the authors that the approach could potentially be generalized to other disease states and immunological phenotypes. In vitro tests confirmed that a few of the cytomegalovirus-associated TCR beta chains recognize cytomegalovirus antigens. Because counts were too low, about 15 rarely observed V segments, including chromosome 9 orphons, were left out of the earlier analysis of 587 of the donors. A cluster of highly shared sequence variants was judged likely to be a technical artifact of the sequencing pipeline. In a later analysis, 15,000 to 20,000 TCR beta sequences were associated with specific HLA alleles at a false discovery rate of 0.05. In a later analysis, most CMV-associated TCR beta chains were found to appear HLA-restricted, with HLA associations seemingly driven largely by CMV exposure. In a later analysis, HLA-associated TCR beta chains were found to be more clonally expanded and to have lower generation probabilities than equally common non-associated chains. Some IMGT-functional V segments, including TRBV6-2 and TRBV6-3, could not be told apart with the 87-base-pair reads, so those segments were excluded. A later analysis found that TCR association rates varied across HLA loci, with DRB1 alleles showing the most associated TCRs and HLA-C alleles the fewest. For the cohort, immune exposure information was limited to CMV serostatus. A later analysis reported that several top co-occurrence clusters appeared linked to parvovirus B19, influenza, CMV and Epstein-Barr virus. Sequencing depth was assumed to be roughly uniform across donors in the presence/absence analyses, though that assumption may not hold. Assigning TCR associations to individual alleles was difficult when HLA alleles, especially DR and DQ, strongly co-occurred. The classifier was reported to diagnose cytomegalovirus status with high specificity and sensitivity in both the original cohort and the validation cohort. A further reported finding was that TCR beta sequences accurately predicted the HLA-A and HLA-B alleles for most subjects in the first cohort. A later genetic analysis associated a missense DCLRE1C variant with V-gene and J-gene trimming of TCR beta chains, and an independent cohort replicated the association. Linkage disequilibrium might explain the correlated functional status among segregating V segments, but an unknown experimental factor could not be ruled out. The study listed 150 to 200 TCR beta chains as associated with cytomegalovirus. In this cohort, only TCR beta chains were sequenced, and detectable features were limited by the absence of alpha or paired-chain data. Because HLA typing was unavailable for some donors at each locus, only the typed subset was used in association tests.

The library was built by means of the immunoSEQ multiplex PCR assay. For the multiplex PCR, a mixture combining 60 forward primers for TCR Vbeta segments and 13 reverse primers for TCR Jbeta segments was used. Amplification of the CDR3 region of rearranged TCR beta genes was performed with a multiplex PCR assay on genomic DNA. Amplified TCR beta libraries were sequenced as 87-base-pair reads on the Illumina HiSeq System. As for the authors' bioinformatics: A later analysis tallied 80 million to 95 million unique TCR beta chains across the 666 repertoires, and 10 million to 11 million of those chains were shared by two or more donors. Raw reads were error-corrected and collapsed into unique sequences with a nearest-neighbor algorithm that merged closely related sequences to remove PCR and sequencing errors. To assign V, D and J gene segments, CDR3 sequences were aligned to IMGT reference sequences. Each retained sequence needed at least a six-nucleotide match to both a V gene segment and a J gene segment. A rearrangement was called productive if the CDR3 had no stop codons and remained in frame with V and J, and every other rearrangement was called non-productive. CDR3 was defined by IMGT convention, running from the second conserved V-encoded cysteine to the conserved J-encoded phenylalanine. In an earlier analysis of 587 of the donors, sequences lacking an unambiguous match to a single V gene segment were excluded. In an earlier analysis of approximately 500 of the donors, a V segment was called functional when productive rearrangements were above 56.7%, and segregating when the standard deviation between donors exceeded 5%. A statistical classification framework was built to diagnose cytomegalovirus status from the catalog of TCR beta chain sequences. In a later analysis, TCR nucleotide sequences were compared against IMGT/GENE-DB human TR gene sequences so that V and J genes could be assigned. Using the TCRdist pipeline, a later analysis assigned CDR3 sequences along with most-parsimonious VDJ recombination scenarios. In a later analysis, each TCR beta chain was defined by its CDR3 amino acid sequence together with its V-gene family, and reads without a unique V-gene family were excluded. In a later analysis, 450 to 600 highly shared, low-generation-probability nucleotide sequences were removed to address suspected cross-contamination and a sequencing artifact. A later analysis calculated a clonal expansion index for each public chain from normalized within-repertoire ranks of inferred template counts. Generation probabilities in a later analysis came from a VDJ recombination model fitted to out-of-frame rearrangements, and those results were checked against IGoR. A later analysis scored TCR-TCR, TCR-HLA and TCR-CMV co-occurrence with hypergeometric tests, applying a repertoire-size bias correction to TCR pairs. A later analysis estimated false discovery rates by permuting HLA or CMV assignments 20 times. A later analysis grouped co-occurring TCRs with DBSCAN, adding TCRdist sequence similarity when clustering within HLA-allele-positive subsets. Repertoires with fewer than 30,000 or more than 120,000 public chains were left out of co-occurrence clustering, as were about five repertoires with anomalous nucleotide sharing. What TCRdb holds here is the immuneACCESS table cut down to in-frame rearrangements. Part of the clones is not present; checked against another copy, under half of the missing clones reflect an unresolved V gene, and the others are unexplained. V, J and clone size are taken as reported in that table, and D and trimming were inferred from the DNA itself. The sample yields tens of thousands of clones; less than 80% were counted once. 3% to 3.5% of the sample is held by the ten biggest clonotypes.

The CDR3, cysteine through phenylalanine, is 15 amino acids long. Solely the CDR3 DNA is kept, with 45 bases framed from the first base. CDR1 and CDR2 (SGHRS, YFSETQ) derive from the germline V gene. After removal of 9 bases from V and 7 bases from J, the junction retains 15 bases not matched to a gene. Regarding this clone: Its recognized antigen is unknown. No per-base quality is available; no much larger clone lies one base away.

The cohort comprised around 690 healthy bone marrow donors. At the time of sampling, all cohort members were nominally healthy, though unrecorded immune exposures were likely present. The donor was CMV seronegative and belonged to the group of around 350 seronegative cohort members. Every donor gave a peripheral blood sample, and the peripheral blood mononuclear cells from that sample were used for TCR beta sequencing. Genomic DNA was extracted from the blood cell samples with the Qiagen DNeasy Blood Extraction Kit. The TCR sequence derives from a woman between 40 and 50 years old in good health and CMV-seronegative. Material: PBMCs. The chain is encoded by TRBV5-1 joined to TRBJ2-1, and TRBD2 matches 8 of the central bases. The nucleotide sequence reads TGCGCCACCAACGACGGGCTAGCGGGCGGTAATGAGCAGTTCTTC. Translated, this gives CATNDGLAGGNEQFF.